This TCR beta chain comes out of a study of T cell repertoires in cytomegalovirus infection. For the study at large: Recently identified HLA-C-restricted CMV epitopes were used, and well-studied HLA-B-restricted CMV epitopes were used as well. It was the public TCR beta signatures that indicated both CMV infection and matching HLA type. Overall study findings and caveats: Adding up the frequency of public TCR beta families identified people who carried CMV plus the relevant HLA. The ex vivo response was dominated by HLA-C-restricted CMV-specific TCR beta clonotypes.

About this clonotype itself: What it binds is not known.

Germline V gene lookup returns CDR1 KGHDR and CDR2 SFDVKD. Unmatched junction bases numbered 1, after V lost 3 bases and J lost 4 bases. The CDR3 consists of 13 residues. TCRdb recomputed calls from the reads with MiXCR, one row per CDR3 protein. This sample has approximately 89,000 distinct CDR3 sequences, with approximately 24% found just once. The chain links TRBV24-1 to TRBJ2-5, with 7 bases lining up with TRBD2. The source was CD8+ T cells from cultured PBMCs, collected from culture after CMV antigen stimulation. This clonotype was obtained from a human donor in good health (CMV status not recorded). Some clones in this sample may be carry-over from other donors' samples. The CDR3: CATSDGLGETQYF. Written as DNA, the CDR3 is TGTGCCACCAGTGATGGACTAGGAGAGACCCAGTACTTC.